Below, 14 T cell receptor beta chains from the same sample are listed, as sequenced in a study of T cells in tuberculosis. This table comes from immunoSEQ multiplex PCR, and its TCRdb copy is limited to in-frame clones, with some not included. The table shows tens of thousands of clones, with roughly 95% occurring only once. Material: PBMCs. These receptor sequences come from a donor between 10 and 29 years old with latent tuberculosis or without tuberculosis infection.

The chain employs TRBV19 and TRBJ2-7; 7 nucleotides line up with TRBD2. This CDR3 spans 19 amino acids. Trimming removed 4 bases from V and 3 bases from J; junction bases left unmatched: 21. CDR1 and CDR2 (germline): LNHDA, SQIVND (reference sequence). CDR3 loop: CASSNPLVGFRKRDYEQYV. The CDR3 DNA reads TGTGCCAGTAGTAACCCCCTGGTTGGGTTTCGGAAGCGGGACTACGAGCAGTACGTC.

This rearrangement joins TRBV5-6 to TRBJ2-1; D possibly corresponds to TRBD2 (6 bases). The CDR3 sequence is 17 residues long. The germline V gene encodes CDR1 SGHDT and CDR2 YYEEEE. The V end lost 1 base, the J end lost 0 bases, and 14 bases lay between the germline ends. The CDR3: CASSLRVAVSSYNEQFF. The CDR3 DNA is TGTGCCAGCAGCTTGAGGGTAGCGGTATCCTCCTACAATGAGCAGTTCTTC. Full variable domain (outside the CDR3, taken from reference TRBV5-6 and TRBJ2-1): DAGVTQSPTHLIKTRGQQVTLRCSPKSGHDTVSWYQQALGQGPQFIFQYYEEEERQRGNFPDRFSGHQFPNYSSELNVNALLLGDSALYLCASSLRVAVSSYNEQFFGPGTRLTVL.

The chain recombines TRBV5-1 with TRBJ2-1; no clear D gene. Germline CDR1 SGHRS, CDR2 YFSETQ. Deletions cut 4 bases from V and 2 bases from J, with 16 bases between. This CDR3 is 16 amino acids long. In DNA form, the CDR3 reads TGCGCCAGCAGCCCAACTTCGCCGATGCCCTACAATGAGCAGTTCTTC. It is translated as CASSPTSPMPYNEQFF.

The V and J genes are TRBV19 and TRBJ1-2; no clear D. Germline V gives CDR1 LNHDA, CDR2 SQIVND (reference sequence). The CDR3 sequence is 14 residues long. V lost 3 bases to trimming and J lost 8 bases, with 16 bases between them. The CDR3 region has the DNA TGTGCCAGTAGTATGCATCGAGGAGCTGGGGGCTACACCTTC. This translates into CASSMHRGAGGYTF.

This chain links TRBV19 with TRBJ2-7, with TRBD2 matching 11 bases. Germline trimming cut 3 bases from V and 2 bases from J; bases unmatched to any gene: 6. CDR1 and CDR2 (germline): LNHDA, SQIVND (reference sequence). This CDR3 is built from 16 residues. This CDR3 is CASSMATSGGPYEQYF. As DNA, the CDR3 is TGTGCCAGTAGTATGGCTACTAGCGGGGGCCCCTACGAGCAGTACTTC.

V and J are TRBV10-3 and TRBJ1-5; tentatively, D is TRBD1 (5 bases). The CDR3 spans 13 residues. Germline V CDR1 and CDR2: ENHRY, SYGVKD. The V end was cut by 7 bases, the J end by 7 bases, with 14 bases between. The CDR3 DNA is TGTGCCATCACCGGGTCGCAGGGACAGCCCCAGCATTTT. Translation: CAITGSQGQPQHF.

The V gene is TRBV6-5, the J gene TRBJ2-3; D might be TRBD2 (7 bases). CDR1 is MNHEY and CDR2 is SVGAGI in the germline V gene. The CDR3 sequence is 14 residues long. Between the trimmed V and J ends, which lost 6 bases and 4 bases, there was a span of 14 bases. The CDR3 coding sequence is TGTGCCAGCAGACCGGGGGGCGAAGCAGATACGCAGTATTTT. It translates to CASRPGGEADTQYF.

The chain joins TRBV5-1 to TRBJ1-3, with D hard to call. V dropped 4 bases and J dropped 0 bases, with 14 bases sitting between them. Per germline, CDR1 SGHRS and CDR2 YFSETQ. This CDR3 has 16 amino acids. DNA for the CDR3: TGCGCCAGCAGCATGGCCTCTCGGGTCTCTGGAAACACCATATATTTT. This codes for CASSMASRVSGNTIYF.

This clone was detected once. The rearrangement links TRBV21-1 to TRBJ2-5; the D segment call TRBD1 is taken from the table without a DNA check. TRBV21-1 is labeled a pseudogene. This CDR3 region has 14 residues. The CDR3 DNA sequence: TGTGCCAGCACCAACCGCCTACCAGGGGAGACCCAGTACTTC. Residues: CASTNRLPGETQYF.

The chain recombines TRBV4-1 with TRBJ2-7; 8 bases agree with TRBD1. Germline V gene lookup returns CDR1 MGHRA and CDR2 YSYEKL. The CDR3 covers 14 residues. Unmatched junction bases numbered 7, after V lost 3 bases and J lost 6 bases. CDR3 residues: CASSHNLRGPEQYV. DNA for the CDR3: TGCGCCAGCAGCCACAACCTCAGGGGGCCCGAGCAGTACGTC.

The sample holds a few counts of this clone. The rearrangement joins TRBV30 to TRBJ2-1; 7 bases are shared with TRBD2. Germline values: CDR1 GTSNPN, CDR2 SVGIG (reference sequence). There are 14 residues in the CDR3. V lost 8 bases to trimming and J lost 5 bases; unmatched junction nucleotides: 12. CDR3 coding DNA: TGTGCCCATAATCGGCGGGGGAAGCACAATGAGCAGTTCTTC. Protein sequence: CAHNRRGKHNEQFF.

This clone showed up just once. This rearrangement joins TRBV2 to TRBJ2-2, with D possibly TRBD2 on 6 matching bases. The CDR3 is 16 residues long. V shed 6 bases and J shed 8 bases, with 22 bases lying between them. Germline values: CDR1 SNHLY, CDR2 FYNNEI. Here the CDR3 reads CASSTVGVSGTGELFF. Written as DNA, the CDR3 is TGTGCCAGCAGCACCGTAGGGGTTAGCGGCACGGGGGAGCTGTTTTTT. Full variable domain (rest looked up from reference TRBV2 and TRBJ2-2): EPEVTQTPSHQVTQMGQEVILRCVPISNHLYFYWYRQILGQKVEFLVSFYNNEISEKSEIFDDQFSVERPDGSNFTLKIRSTKLEDSAMYFCASSTVGVSGTGELFFGEGSRLTVL.

The chain recombines TRBV18 with TRBJ1-4, with 7 nucleotides matching TRBD1. Germline CDR1 and CDR2: KGHSH and LQKENI. CDR3 length: 15 amino acids. Losses at the gene ends were 3 bases for V and 5 bases for J; bases not matched to a gene: 6. The CDR3 DNA follows: TGTGCCAGCTCACCCACAGGGGAGAGAAATGAAAAACTGTTTTTT. Protein product: CASSPTGERNEKLFF.

The rearrangement uses TRBV4-1 and TRBJ2-1; D may be TRBD2 (5 bases). V was pared by 0 bases and J by 12 bases, with 24 bases between. CDR1 is MGHRA, CDR2 YSYEKL, per germline. This CDR3 is built from 17 residues. DNA of the CDR3: TGCGCCAGCAGCCAAGATGCCGGAGGCAGTCCAGCTTCCCTGCAGTTCTTC. It translates to CASSQDAGGSPASLQFF.